Sequencing of this T cell receptor (beta chain) was carried out in a study of metastatic and nonmetastatic thyroid tumors. Across the whole study: For malignant and benign thyroid patients, tumor or nodule tissue and blood were the sources whose repertoires were compared.

The V end lost 5 bases, the J end lost 3 bases, and 14 bases lay between the germline ends. Germline CDR1 SGHAT, CDR2 FQNNGV. The CDR3 loop spans 15 amino acids. Thyroid surgery was performed in patients who had received no treatment beforehand. Original methodology: Across clinicopathological groups, CDR3 differences served as the basis for building a distant-metastasis classifier for papillary thyroid cancer. TCRdb redid the clone calls on the PCR reads using MiXCR. The authors' filters were not applied to this entry. The sample consists of about 53,000 clones, 20% of them appearing once. Points from the study as a whole: Compared with benign nodules, malignant thyroid tumors were reported to have significantly higher TCR beta diversity in both blood and tumor.

This clone appeared many times. The target antigen is unknown. The sample comprised blood. This TCR was sampled from a female donor with papillary thyroid cancer or a benign thyroid nodule (not recorded which). Some clones in this sample may be carry-over from other donors' samples. The V gene is TRBV11-2, the J gene TRBJ2-1; D unresolved. The CDR3 DNA reads TGTGCCAGCAGCCTTGGCCGGGTTTTCTACAATGAGCAGTTCTTC. The encoded protein is CASSLGRVFYNEQFF.